The 24 T cell receptor beta chains in this list originate from one sample, sequenced in a study of T cells in Graves' hyperthyroidism and ophthalmopathy. TCR beta CDR3 region amplification was performed from RNA transcripts. During a first-round RT-PCR of the TCR CDR3, the HTBI primer set was used. Using its own MiXCR run on the multiplex PCR reads, TCRdb lists one record per CDR3 protein. The sample has approximately 430,000 distinct CDR3 sequences, around 14% seen once. The sequencing input was blood. These receptors came from a woman aged 18-29 years with Graves' hyperthyroidism.

The J gene is TRBJ2-3, the V gene TRBV9; unclear D gene. Germline CDR1 and CDR2: SGDLS and YYNGEE. Trimming took 0 bases from V and 2 from J, leaving 13 bases between them. The CDR3 has 16 amino acids. DNA for the CDR3: TGTGCCAGCAGCGTAGGGGGAAGGTCCGTCACAGATACGCAGTATTTT. Protein product: CASSVGGRSVTDTQYF.

Ten or more counts support this clonotype. V usage is TRBV7-3 and J usage is TRBJ2-3; TRBD1 might be the D (5 bases). CDR3 size: 15 residues. Germline-derived CDR1 and CDR2 are SGHTA and FQGTGA. Trimming took off 2 bases at V and 3 bases at J, with 12 bases between the two ends. CDR3 coding DNA: TGTGCCAGCAGCTTATTAGGACATAAGACAGATACGCAGTATTTT. It encodes CASSLLGHKTDTQYF.

This clonotype was detected ten times or more. The J gene is TRBJ2-5, the V gene TRBV7-2, with D maybe TRBD2 (6 bases). The germline V gene has CDR1 SGHTA and CDR2 FQGNSA. The germline V and J ends were trimmed by 7 bases and 3 bases, with 12 bases remaining between them. The CDR3 has 13 residues. In DNA form, the CDR3 reads TGTGCCAGCACCATCCGGGGGAAAGAGACCCAGTACTTC. Translated: CASTIRGKETQYF.

The rearrangement uses TRBV4-1 and TRBJ1-4, with TRBD1 as a possible D gene (5 bases). Germline values: CDR1 MGHRA, CDR2 YSYEKL. There are 15 residues in the CDR3. V lost 4 bases, J lost 1 base, and 10 bases lay in between. CDR3 in DNA: TGCGCCAGCAGCCGGAACCAGGGAACTAATGAAAAACTGTTTTTT. This gives the protein CASSRNQGTNEKLFF.

This clonotype was seen a few times. V and J are TRBV6-5 and TRBJ1-4; D gene unclear. This CDR3 contains 16 residues. The ends were cut back, 0 bases at V and 0 bases at J, with 8 bases in the middle. Germline V gene data show CDR1 as MNHEY and CDR2 as SVGAGI. The CDR3 is CASSYSFSTTNEKLFF. The CDR3 nucleotides read TGTGCCAGCAGTTACTCGTTTTCGACAACTAATGAAAAACTGTTTTTT.

The table lists this clonotype with many counts. The chain employs TRBV2 and TRBJ1-5; TRBD1 matches 8 bases. The CDR3 covers 16 residues. Germline V gene sequence: CDR1 SNHLY, CDR2 FYNNEI. Trimming removed 6 bases from V and 0 bases from J; junction bases left unmatched: 7. This CDR3 reads CASSLEQGASNQPQHF. In DNA, the CDR3 is TGTGCCAGCAGCCTCGAGCAGGGGGCTAGCAATCAGCCCCAGCATTTT. The whole variable domain, remainder taken from reference TRBV2 and TRBJ1-5, is EPEVTQTPSHQVTQMGQEVILRCVPISNHLYFYWYRQILGQKVEFLVSFYNNEISEKSEIFDDQFSVERPDGSNFTLKIRSTKLEDSAMYFCASSLEQGASNQPQHFGDGTRLSIL.

This sequence joins TRBV12-3 or TRBV12-4 and TRBJ2-5; TRBD2 agrees at 9 bases. This CDR3 contains 16 residues. Trimming at V came to 5 bases and at J to 4 bases, leaving 11 bases not matched to a gene. In nucleotides, the CDR3 is TGTGCCAGCAGTACCAACGGGCGGGGGGGCCGAGAGACCCAGTACTTC. It encodes CASSTNGRGGRETQYF.

This clonotype is a singleton in its sample. A much larger clone differs from this one at a single base, so this may be a read error. The J gene is TRBJ1-1, the V gene TRBV28; D possibly corresponds to TRBD1 (6 bases). Deletions cut 2 bases from V and 7 bases from J, with 8 bases between. Germline V gene lookup returns CDR1 MDHEN and CDR2 SYDVKM. CDR3 length: 12 amino acids. The DNA for the CDR3 is TGTGCCAGCAGTTTAAACAGGGTTGAAGCTTTCTTT. Protein product: CASSLNRVEAFF.

This clonotype was seen ten or more times. V usage is TRBV2 and J usage is TRBJ1-3; tentatively, D is TRBD1 (5 bases). Deletions cut 7 bases from V and 0 bases from J, with 13 bases between. Germline CDR1 and CDR2: SNHLY and FYNNEI. This CDR3 has 15 residues. CDR3 coding DNA: TGTGCCAGCATCCTGGACACGAGCTCTGGAAACACCATATATTTT. Protein product: CASILDTSSGNTIYF.

V is TRBV6-5 and J is TRBJ2-7, with D maybe TRBD2 (6 bases). Trimming stripped 4 bases from V and 6 bases from J, with 10 bases between. The CDR3 spans 12 residues. Germline V CDR1 and CDR2: MNHEY, SVGAGI. In nucleotides, the CDR3 is TGTGCCAGCAGTTGGGGGGAGCCCGAGCAGTACTTC. As protein: CASSWGEPEQYF.

This clonotype was counted many times. The DNA for the CDR3 is TGCAGTGCTAGAGTGGACAGTAATAGGCAGCCCCAGCATTTT. Encoded protein: CSARVDSNRQPQHF. The chain uses TRBV20-1 and TRBJ1-5, with D possibly matching TRBD1 (6 bases). The V end was cut by 1 base, the J end by 7 bases, with 14 bases between. CDR1 is DFQATT, CDR2 SNEGSKA, per germline (reference sequence). The CDR3 extends over 14 amino acids.

The V call is TRBV28, the J call TRBJ2-7, with 7 positions matching TRBD2. Germline V gene sequence: CDR1 MDHEN, CDR2 SYDVKM. Trimming cost V 3 bases and J 0 bases; bases outside gene matches: 11. The length of the CDR3 is 17 residues. In DNA, the CDR3 is TGTGCCAGCAGTTTTGGGCGGGCTAGCGGTTCCTCCTACGAGCAGTACTTC. As protein: CASSFGRASGSSYEQYF.

This clonotype was picked up many times. J is TRBJ1-4 and V is TRBV20-1, with a weak D call TRBD1 (5 bases). This CDR3 region has 16 residues. Trimming took 1 base from V and 8 from J, leaving 20 bases between them. The germline gives CDR1 DFQATT, CDR2 SNEGSKA (reference sequence). CDR3 DNA: TGCAGTGCTAGAGCGGCAGGGTCCTTGGGGAGCGAAAAACTGTTTTTT. This sequence encodes CSARAAGSLGSEKLFF.

This clonotype was recorded at least ten times. This chain joins TRBV7-2 and TRBJ2-4; D may match TRBD1 or TRBD2 (5 bases each). The CDR3 has 20 residues. Germline V CDR1 and CDR2: SGHTA, FQGNSA. The germline V and J ends were trimmed by 3 bases and 0 bases, with 24 bases remaining between them. CDR3 nucleotides: TGTGCCAGCAGCTTTTCCGCTGGGACGGTGCAAGGGTTAGCCAAAAACATTCAGTACTTC. It codes for CASSFSAGTVQGLAKNIQYF.

This clonotype has ten or more counts. The V call is TRBV28, the J call TRBJ1-5, with a possible D match to TRBD1 (6 bases). The CDR3 loop spans 15 amino acids. The ends were cut back, 5 bases at V and 0 bases at J, with 11 bases in the middle. Germline lookup yields CDR1 MDHEN and CDR2 SYDVKM. The DNA for the CDR3 is TGTGCCAGCAGTCCCGTACAGGGTAGCAATCAGCCCCAGCATTTT. Its protein is CASSPVQGSNQPQHF.

This clonotype was seen only a few times. The CDR3 is CASSIGLAGPETQYF. The CDR3 region has the DNA TGTGCCAGCAGCATTGGACTAGCGGGGCCAGAGACCCAGTACTTC. This chain connects TRBV7-3 to TRBJ2-5, with TRBD2 matching over 12 bases. The germline CDR1 and CDR2 sequences are SGHTA and FQGTGA. The V gene end was trimmed by 5 bases and the J gene end by 4 bases; junction bases not matched to a gene: 5. CDR3 size: 15 residues. Filled out from reference TRBV7-3 and TRBJ2-5, the complete variable domain reads GAGVSQTPSNKVTEKGKYVELRCDPISGHTALYWYRQSLGQGPEFLIYFQGTGAADDSGLPNDRFFAVRPEGSVSTLKIQRTERGDSAVYLCASSIGLAGPETQYFGPGTRLLVL.

This chain connects TRBV7-8 to TRBJ2-5; TRBD1 agrees at 11 bases. CDR3 size: 15 residues. Germline V gene sequence: CDR1 SGHVS, CDR2 FQNEAQ. V shed 5 bases, J shed 5 bases, and the junction held 7 bases outside the gene matches. The CDR3 here is CASSSRTGGVETQYF. The CDR3 bases are TGTGCCAGCAGCAGCCGGACAGGGGGCGTGGAGACCCAGTACTTC. Full variable domain (missing parts from reference TRBV7-8 and TRBJ2-5): GAGVSQSPRYKVAKRGQDVALRCDPISGHVSLFWYQQALGQGPEFLTYFQNEAQLDKSGLPSDRFFAERPEGSVSTLKIQRTQQEDSAVYLCASSSRTGGVETQYFGPGTRLLVL.

This clonotype was counted many times. This chain uses TRBV6-5 with TRBJ2-7; D call uncertain. Trimming took 0 bases from V and 5 from J, leaving 23 bases between them. The CDR3 extends over 18 amino acids. Germline-derived CDR1 and CDR2 are MNHEY and SVGAGI. In nucleotides, the CDR3 is TGTGCCAGCAGTTACTCTTCTTACCCCGGGCCGAAACCTGACGAGCAGTACTTC. Protein sequence: CASSYSSYPGPKPDEQYF.

The chain links TRBV7-9 to TRBJ2-7, with a weak D call TRBD1 (6 bases). The CDR3 contains 13 residues. The germline V gene has CDR1 SEHNR and CDR2 FQNEAQ (reference sequence). V gave up 4 bases and J gave up 2 bases, with 9 bases separating them. This CDR3 reads CASSSTGPYEQYF. The CDR3 DNA reads TGTGCCAGCAGCTCGACAGGTCCCTACGAGCAGTACTTC.

The rearrangement uses TRBV5-1 and TRBJ1-2; D ambiguous. The V gene lost 0 bases and the J gene lost 8 bases, with 20 bases spanning the gap. Germline V gene data show CDR1 as SGHRS and CDR2 as YFSETQ. This CDR3 contains 16 residues. The CDR3 nucleotides read TGCGCCAGCAGCTTGGCCGGTGCAGGACCTATACTGGGCTACACCTTC. Translation gives CASSLAGAGPILGYTF.

V and J are TRBV6-1 and TRBJ1-2, with D tentatively TRBD1 (5 bases). Trimming took off 3 bases at V and 4 bases at J, with 12 bases between the two ends. This CDR3 has 14 residues. The germline V gene has CDR1 MNHNS and CDR2 SASEGT. In DNA, the CDR3 is TGTGCCAGCAGTGACGGGGCGGCCGCCTATGGCTACACCTTC. Translating gives CASSDGAAAYGYTF.

This clonotype was observed a few times. The chain carries TRBV3-1 and TRBJ1-5; D is uncertain. The CDR3 length is 15 residues. Germline V gives CDR1 LGHDT, CDR2 YNNKEL (reference sequence). Deletions cut 0 bases from V and 0 bases from J, with 6 bases between. The CDR3 DNA sequence: TGTGCCAGCAGCCAAGAGCCTCTTAGCAATCAGCCCCAGCATTTT. Protein product: CASSQEPLSNQPQHF. Supplemented by reference TRBV3-1 and TRBJ1-5, the full variable domain reads DTAVSQTPKYLVTQMGNDKSIKCEQNLGHDTMYWYKQDSKKFLKIMFSYNNKELIINETVPNRFSPKSPDKAHLNLHINSLELGDSAVYFCASSQEPLSNQPQHFGDGTRLSIL.

This clonotype was found a few times. The chain is built from TRBV5-5 and TRBJ1-1, with D possibly matching TRBD1 (5 bases). V was pared by 4 bases and J by 1 base, with 11 bases between. The CDR3 loop spans 14 amino acids. Germline CDR1 is SGHKS and CDR2 is YYEKEE (reference sequence). The chain's CDR3 is CASSQGGWNTEAFF. The CDR3 DNA follows: TGTGCCAGCAGCCAGGGAGGTTGGAACACTGAAGCTTTCTTT.

This clonotype has a count of ten or more. The chain links TRBV11-2 to TRBJ2-3; D ambiguous. Trimming cost V 5 bases and J 6 bases, with 15 bases left between them. Germline V gene sequence: CDR1 SGHAT, CDR2 FQNNGV. CDR3 length equals 14 residues. The CDR3 bases are TGTGCCAGCAGCCCCCGCTGGGGAATCGATACGCAGTATTTT. Protein sequence: CASSPRWGIDTQYF.